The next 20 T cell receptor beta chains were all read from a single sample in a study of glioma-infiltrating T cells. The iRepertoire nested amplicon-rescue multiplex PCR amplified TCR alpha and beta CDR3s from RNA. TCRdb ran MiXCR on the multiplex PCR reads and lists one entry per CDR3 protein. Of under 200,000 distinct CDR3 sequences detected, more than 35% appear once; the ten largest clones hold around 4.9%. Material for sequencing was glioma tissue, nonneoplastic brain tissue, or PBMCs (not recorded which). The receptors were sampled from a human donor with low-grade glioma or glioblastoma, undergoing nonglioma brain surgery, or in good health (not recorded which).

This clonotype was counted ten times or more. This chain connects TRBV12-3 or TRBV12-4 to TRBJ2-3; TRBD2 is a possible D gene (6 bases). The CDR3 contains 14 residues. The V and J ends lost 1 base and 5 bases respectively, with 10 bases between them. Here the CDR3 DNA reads TGTGCCAGCAGTTTAGGCGGGGAGCGAGATACGCAGTATTTT. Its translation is CASSLGGERDTQYF.

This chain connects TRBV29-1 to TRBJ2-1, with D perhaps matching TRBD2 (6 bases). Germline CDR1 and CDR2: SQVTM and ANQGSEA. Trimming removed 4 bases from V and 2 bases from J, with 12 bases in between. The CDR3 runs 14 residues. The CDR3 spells CSVVGRSPYNEQFF. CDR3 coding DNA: TGCAGCGTTGTCGGGAGATCCCCCTACAATGAGCAGTTCTTC.

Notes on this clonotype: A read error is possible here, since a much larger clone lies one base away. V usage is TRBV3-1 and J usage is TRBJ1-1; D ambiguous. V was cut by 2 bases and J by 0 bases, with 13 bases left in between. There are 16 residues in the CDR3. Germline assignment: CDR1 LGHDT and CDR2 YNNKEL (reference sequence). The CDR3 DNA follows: TGTGCCAGCAGCCAAAGGAGCGGGCCGATGAACACTGAAGCTTTCTTT. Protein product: CASSQRSGPMNTEAFF.

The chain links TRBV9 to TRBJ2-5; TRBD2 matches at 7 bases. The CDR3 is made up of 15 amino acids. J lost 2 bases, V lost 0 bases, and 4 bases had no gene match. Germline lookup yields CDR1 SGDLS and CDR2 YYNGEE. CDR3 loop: CASSVGGGGQETQYF. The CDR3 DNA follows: TGTGCCAGCAGCGTAGGTGGGGGGGGGCAAGAGACCCAGTACTTC.

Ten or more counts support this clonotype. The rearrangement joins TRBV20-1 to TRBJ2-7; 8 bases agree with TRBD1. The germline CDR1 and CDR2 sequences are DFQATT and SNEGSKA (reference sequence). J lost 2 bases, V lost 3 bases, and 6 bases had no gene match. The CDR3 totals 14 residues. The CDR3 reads CSASAAGGTYEQYF. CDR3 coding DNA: TGCAGTGCTAGTGCGGCAGGGGGCACCTACGAGCAGTACTTC.

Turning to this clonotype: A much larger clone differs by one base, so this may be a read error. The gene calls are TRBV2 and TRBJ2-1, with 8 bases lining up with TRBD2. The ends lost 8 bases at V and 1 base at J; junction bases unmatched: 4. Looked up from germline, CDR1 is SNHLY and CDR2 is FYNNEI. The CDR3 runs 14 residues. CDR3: CASGGTRSYNEQFF. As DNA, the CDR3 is TGTGCCAGCGGGGGGACTAGATCCTACAATGAGCAGTTCTTC.

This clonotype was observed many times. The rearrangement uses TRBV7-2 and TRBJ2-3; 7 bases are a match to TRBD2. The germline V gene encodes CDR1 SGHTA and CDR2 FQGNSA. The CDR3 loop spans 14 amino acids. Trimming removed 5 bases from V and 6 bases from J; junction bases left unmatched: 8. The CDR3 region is CASSRDYYSDTQYF. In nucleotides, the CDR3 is TGTGCCAGCAGCCGGGACTATTACTCCGATACGCAGTATTTT.

The CDR3 DNA sequence: TGTGCCAGCTCACCCCCCGGACAGGGGGGGACTGAAGCTTTCTTT. Protein: CASSPPGQGGTEAFF. V and J are TRBV18 and TRBJ1-1; 10 bases are shared with TRBD1. In germline, CDR1 is KGHSH, CDR2 LQKENI. This CDR3 is 15 amino acids long. The V segment lost 3 bases and the J segment 5 bases; nucleotides outside the gene matches: 6. Together with reference TRBV18 and TRBJ1-1, the CDR3 gives the full variable domain: NAGVMQNPRHLVRRRGQEARLRCSPMKGHSHVYWYRQLPEEGLKFMVYLQKENIIDESGMPKERFSAEFPKEGPSILRIQQVVRGDSAAYFCASSPPGQGGTEAFFGQGTRLTVV.

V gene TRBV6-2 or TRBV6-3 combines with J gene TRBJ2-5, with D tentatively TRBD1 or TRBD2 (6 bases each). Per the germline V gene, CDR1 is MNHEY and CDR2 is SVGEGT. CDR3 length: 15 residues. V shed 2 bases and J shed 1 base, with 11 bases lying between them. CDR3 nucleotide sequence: TGTGCCAGCAGTTACACGTGGGGGGCCCAAGAGACCCAGTACTTC. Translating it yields CASSYTWGAQETQYF.

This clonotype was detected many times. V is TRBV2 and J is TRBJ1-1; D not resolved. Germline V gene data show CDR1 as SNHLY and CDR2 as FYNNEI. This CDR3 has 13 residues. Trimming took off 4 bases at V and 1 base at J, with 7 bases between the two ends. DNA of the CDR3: TGTGCCAGCAGTGGGGGAACGAACACTGAAGCTTTCTTT. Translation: CASSGGTNTEAFF.

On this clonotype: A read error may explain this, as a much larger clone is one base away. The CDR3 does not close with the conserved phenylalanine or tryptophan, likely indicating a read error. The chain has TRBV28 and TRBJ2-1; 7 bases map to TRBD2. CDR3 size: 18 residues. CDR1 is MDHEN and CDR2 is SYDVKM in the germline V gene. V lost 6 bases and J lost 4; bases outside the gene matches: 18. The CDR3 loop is CASSFAGEVMPAYNEQFL. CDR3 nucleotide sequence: TGTGCCAGCAGCTTCGCGGGAGAAGTAATGCCGGCGTACAATGAGCAGTTCCTC.

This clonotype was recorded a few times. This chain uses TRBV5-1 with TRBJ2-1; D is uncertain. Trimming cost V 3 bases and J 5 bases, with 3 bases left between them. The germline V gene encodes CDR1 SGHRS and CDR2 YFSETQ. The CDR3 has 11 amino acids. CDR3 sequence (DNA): TGCGCCAGCAGCTCTAACAATGAGCAGTTCTTC. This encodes CASSSNNEQFF.

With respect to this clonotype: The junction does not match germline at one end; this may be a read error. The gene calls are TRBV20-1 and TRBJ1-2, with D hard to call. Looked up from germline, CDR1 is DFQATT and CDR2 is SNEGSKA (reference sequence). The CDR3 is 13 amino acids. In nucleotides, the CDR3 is TGCAGCGCTAGAGATCAACGCGACTATGGCTACACCTTC. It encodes CSARDQRDYGYTF.

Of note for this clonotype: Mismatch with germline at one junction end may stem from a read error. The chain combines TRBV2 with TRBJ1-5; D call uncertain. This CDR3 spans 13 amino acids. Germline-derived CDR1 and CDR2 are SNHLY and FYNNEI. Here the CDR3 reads CASRTDSNKPQHF. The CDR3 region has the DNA TGTGCGAGCCGGACGGATAGCAATAAGCCCCAGCATTTT.

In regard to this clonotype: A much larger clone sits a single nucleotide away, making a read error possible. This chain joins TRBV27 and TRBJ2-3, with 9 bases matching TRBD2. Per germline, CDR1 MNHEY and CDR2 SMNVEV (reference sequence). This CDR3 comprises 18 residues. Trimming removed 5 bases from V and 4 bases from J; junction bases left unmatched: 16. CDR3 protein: CASSRLTSGRSTADTQYF. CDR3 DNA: TGTGCCAGCAGTCGGCTGACTAGCGGTCGTTCGACCGCAGATACGCAGTATTTT.

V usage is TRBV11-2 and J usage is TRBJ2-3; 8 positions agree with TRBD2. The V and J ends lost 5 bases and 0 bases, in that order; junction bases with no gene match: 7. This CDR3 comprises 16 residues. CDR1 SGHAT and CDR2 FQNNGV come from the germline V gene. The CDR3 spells CASSHTSGSSTDTQYF. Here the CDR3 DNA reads TGTGCCAGCAGCCATACTAGCGGCTCTAGCACAGATACGCAGTATTTT.

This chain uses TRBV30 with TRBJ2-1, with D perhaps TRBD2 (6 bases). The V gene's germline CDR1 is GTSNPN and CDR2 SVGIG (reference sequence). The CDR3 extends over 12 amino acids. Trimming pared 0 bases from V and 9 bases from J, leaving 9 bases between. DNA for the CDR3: TGTGCCTGGAGTGTACTAGCTAGTGAGCAGTTCTTC. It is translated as CAWSVLASEQFF.

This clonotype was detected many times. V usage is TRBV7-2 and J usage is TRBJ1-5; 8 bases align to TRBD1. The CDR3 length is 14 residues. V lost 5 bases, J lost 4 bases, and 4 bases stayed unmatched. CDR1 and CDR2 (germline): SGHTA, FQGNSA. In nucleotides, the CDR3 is TGTGCCAGCAGCCCAGGGGGCTTGAATCAGCCCCAGCATTTT. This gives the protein CASSPGGLNQPQHF. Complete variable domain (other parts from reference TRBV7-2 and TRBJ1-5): GAGVSQSPSNKVTEKGKDVELRCDPISGHTALYWYRQSLGQGLEFLIYFQGNSAPDKSGLPSDRFSAERTGGSVSTLTIQRTQQEDSAVYLCASSPGGLNQPQHFGDGTRLSIL.

The CDR3, as DNA: TGTGCCAGCAGTTTGATGACAGGGGCTGTAGAGACCCAGTACTTC. It specifies CASSLMTGAVETQYF. The chain joins TRBV28 to TRBJ2-5; 8 bases map to TRBD1. Germline V gene lookup returns CDR1 MDHEN and CDR2 SYDVKM. CDR3 length equals 15 residues. The ends lost 3 bases at V and 4 bases at J; junction bases unmatched: 7.

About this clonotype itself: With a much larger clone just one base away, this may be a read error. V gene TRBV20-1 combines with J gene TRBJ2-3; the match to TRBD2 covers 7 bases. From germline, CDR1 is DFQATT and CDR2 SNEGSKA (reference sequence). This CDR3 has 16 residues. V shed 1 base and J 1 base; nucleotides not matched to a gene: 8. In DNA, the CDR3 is TGCAGTGCTAGAGGAGATCGCGGGAGAGGCACAGATACGCAGTATTTT. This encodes CSARGDRGRGTDTQYF.